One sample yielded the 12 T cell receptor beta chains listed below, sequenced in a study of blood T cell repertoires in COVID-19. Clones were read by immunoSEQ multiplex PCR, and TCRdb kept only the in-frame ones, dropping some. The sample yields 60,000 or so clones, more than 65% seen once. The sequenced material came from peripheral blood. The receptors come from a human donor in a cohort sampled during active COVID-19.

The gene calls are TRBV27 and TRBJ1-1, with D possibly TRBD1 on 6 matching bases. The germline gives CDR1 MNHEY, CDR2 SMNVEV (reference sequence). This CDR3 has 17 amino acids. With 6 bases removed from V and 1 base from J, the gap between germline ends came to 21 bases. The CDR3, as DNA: TGTGCCAGCAGAACTACAATCCTCAGGGGTTGGAACACTGAAGCTTTCTTT. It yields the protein CASRTTILRGWNTEAFF.

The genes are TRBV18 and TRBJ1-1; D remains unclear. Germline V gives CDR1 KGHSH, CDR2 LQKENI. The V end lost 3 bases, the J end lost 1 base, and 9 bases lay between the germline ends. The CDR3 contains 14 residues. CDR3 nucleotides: TGTGCCAGCTCACCTCAGACTGGGAACACTGAAGCTTTCTTT. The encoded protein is CASSPQTGNTEAFF.

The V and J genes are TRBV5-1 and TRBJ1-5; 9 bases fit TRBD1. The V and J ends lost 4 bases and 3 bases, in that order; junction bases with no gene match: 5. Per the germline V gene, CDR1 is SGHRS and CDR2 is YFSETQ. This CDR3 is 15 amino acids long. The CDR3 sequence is CASSPGTGHNQPQHF. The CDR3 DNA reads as TGCGCCAGCAGCCCCGGGACAGGGCACAATCAGCCCCAGCATTTT.

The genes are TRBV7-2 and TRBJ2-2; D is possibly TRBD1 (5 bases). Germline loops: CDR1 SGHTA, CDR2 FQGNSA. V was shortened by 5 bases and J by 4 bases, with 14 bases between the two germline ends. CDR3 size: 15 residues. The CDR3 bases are TGTGCCAGCAGCGAAGACAGCCCCGGCACCGGGGAGCTGTTTTTT. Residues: CASSEDSPGTGELFF. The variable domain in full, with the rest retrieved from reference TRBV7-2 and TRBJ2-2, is GAGVSQSPSNKVTEKGKDVELRCDPISGHTALYWYRQSLGQGLEFLIYFQGNSAPDKSGLPSDRFSAERTGGSVSTLTIQRTQQEDSAVYLCASSEDSPGTGELFFGEGSRLTVL.

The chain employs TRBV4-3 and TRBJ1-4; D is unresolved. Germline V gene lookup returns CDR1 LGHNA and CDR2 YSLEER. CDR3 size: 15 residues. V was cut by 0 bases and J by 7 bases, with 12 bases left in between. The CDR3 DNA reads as TGCGCCAGCAGCCAAGATATCGGGGTTCGTGAAAAACTGTTTTTT. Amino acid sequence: CASSQDIGVREKLFF.

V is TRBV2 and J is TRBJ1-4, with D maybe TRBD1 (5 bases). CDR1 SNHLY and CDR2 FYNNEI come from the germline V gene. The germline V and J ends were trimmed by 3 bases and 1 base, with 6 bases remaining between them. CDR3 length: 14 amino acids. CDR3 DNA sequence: TGTGCCAGCAGTGAGGGGGGAACTAATGAAAAACTGTTTTTT. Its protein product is CASSEGGTNEKLFF.

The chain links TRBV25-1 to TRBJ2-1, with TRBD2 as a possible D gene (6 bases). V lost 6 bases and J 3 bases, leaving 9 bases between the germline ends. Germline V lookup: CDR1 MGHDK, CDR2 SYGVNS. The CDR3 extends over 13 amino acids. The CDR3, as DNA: TGTGCCAGCAGGGGGGGAAACTACAATGAGCAGTTCTTC. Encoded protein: CASRGGNYNEQFF.

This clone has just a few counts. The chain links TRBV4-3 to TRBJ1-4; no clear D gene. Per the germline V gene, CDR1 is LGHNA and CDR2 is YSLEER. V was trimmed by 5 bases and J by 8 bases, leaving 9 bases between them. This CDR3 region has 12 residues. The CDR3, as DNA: TGCGCCAGCAGCTTCCCCGGGGAAAAACTGTTTTTT. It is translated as CASSFPGEKLFF.

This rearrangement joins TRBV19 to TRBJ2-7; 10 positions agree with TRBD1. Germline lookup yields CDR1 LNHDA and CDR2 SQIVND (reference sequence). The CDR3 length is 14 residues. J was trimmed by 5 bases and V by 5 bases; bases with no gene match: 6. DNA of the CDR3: TGTGCCAGTAGTCCGGGACAGGGGTTCCACGAGCAGTACTTC. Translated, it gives CASSPGQGFHEQYF.

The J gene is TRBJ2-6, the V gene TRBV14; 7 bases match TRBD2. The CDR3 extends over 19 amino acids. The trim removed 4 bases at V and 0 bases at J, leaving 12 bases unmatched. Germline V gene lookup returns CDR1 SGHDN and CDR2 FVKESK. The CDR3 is CASSPLPGRVGSGANVLTF. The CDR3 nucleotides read TGTGCCAGCAGCCCACTTCCGGGGAGGGTAGGCTCTGGGGCCAACGTCCTGACTTTC.

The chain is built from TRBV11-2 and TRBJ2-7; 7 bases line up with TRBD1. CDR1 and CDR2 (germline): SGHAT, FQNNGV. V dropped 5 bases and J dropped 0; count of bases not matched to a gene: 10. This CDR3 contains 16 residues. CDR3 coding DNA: TGTGCCAGCAGCCCCCCGGGGACAGACAACTCCTACGAGCAGTACTTC. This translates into CASSPPGTDNSYEQYF.

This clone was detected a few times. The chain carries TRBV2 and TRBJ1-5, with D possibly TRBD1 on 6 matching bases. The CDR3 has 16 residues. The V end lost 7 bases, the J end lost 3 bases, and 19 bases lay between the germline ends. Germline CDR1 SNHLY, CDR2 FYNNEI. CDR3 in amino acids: CASNPRGGLTNQPQHF. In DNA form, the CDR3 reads TGTGCCAGCAATCCCAGGGGAGGGCTAACCAATCAGCCCCAGCATTTT.